This T cell receptor (beta chain) was found in a study of T cells in Graves' hyperthyroidism and ophthalmopathy. Study as a whole: Peripheral blood samples were taken at initial diagnosis, prior to any treatment. General study findings and limits: Among thyroid clonotypes expanded above 0.001, most also appeared in blood.

Any patient presenting with uncontrolled infection, other autoimmune disease, pregnancy or lactation was left out. Using about 10 ml of fresh peripheral blood, PBMCs were prepared. V dropped 6 bases and J dropped 5; count of bases not matched to a gene: 6. This CDR3 spans 14 amino acids. Looked up from germline, CDR1 is MDHEN and CDR2 is SYDVKM. This clonotype showed up many times. Its antigen is unknown. RNA transcripts gave rise to amplified TCR beta CDR3 regions. The HTBI set primed first-round TCR CDR3 RT-PCR. TCRdb independently ran MiXCR on the multiplex PCR reads; one entry per CDR3 protein. This sample has about 290,000 distinct CDR3 sequences, with about 18% found just once.

This TCR derives from a woman aged 55-70 years with Graves' ophthalmopathy. Sequencing used blood. The chain uses TRBV28 and TRBJ2-3, with 9 nucleotides matching TRBD2. CDR3 amino acids: CASSPMTSGDTQYF. In nucleotides, the CDR3 is TGTGCCAGCAGCCCTATGACTAGCGGAGATACGCAGTATTTT.